A selection of T cell receptor beta chains follows, all from one sample in a study of cytomegalovirus exposure and HLA in healthy donors. Data came from immunoSEQ multiplex PCR; TCRdb stores just in-frame clones and leaves some out. This table holds more than 150,000 clones, 79% found once. The sample consisted of PBMCs. Receptor source: a girl between 5 and 17 years old in good health and CMV-seropositive. The CDR3 runs from the conserved cysteine through the conserved F or W. A D gene is named only where the DNA matches it firmly. Expanded clones are given a class, and other clones once, few, many or no size at all.

clone_size j_call v_call d_call cdr3_aa cdr3_nt
. TRBJ2-7 TRBV4-3 . CASSQDIGRATEQYF TGCGCCAGCAGCCAAGATATCGGCAGGGCGACCGAGCAGTACTTC
. TRBJ2-1 TRBV7-2 . CASSLAGGTSNEQFF TGTGCCAGCAGCTTAGCGGGAGGGACAAGCAATGAGCAGTTCTTC
. TRBJ1-1 TRBV18 . CASSPPVVMNTEAFF TGTGCCAGCTCACCCCCCGTTGTAATGAACACTGAAGCTTTCTTT
. TRBJ2-3 TRBV12-1 . CASSLEDAGVPGTGTDTQYF TGTGCCAGCAGCCTGGAGGACGCGGGGGTTCCCGGGACTGGCACAGATACGCAGTATTTT
once TRBJ2-3 TRBV6-5 TRBD2 CASSYSGGGGDTQYF TGTGCCAGCAGTTACAGCGGGGGGGGTGGGGATACGCAGTATTTT
. TRBJ1-1 TRBV11-3 TRBD1 CASSFDRDANTEAFF TGTGCCAGCAGCTTCGACAGGGATGCGAACACTGAAGCTTTCTTT
. TRBJ1-1 TRBV7-4 TRBD1 CASSIKPGQGTEAFF TGTGCCAGCAGCATAAAACCGGGACAGGGAACTGAAGCTTTCTTT
. TRBJ1-5 TRBV30 TRBD1 CAWSFGQGNQPQHF TGTGCCTGGAGTTTCGGACAGGGGAACCAGCCCCAGCATTTT
. TRBJ2-1 TRBV2 TRBD2 CASRITSGGDNEQFF TGTGCCAGCAGGATTACTAGCGGGGGGGACAATGAGCAGTTCTTC
. TRBJ2-7 TRBV5-4 TRBD1 CASSLQGAYEQYF TGTGCCAGCAGCTTGCAGGGGGCGTACGAGCAGTACTTC
. TRBJ2-1 TRBV11-2 . CASSLGYSYNEQFF TGTGCCAGCAGCTTGGGCTACTCCTACAATGAGCAGTTCTTC
. TRBJ2-7 TRBV11-2 . CASSPGTFQDEQYF TGTGCCAGCAGCCCCGGGACTTTTCAGGACGAGCAGTACTTC
. TRBJ1-4 TRBV6-5 . CASSPREDEKLFF TGTGCCAGCAGTCCCCGGGAGGATGAAAAACTGTTTTTT
. TRBJ2-7 TRBV9 . CASSVDSAQSYEQYF TGTGCCAGCAGCGTCGACAGCGCCCAATCCTACGAGCAGTACTTC
few TRBJ1-2 TRBV10-3 TRBD1 CAISGQGLVTF TGTGCCATCAGCGGACAGGGTTTAGTCACCTTC
. TRBJ1-2 TRBV4-3 . CASSQLSGHTYGYTF TGCGCCAGCAGCCAATTATCGGGACATACTTATGGCTACACCTTC
. TRBJ2-2 TRBV2 TRBD2 CATLVAGGPGELFF TGTGCCACCCTGGTAGCGGGGGGCCCCGGGGAGCTGTTTTTT
. TRBJ1-5 TRBV7-2 . CASSWGRGSNQPQHF TGTGCCAGCAGCTGGGGAAGGGGGAGCAATCAGCCCCAGCATTTT
. TRBJ2-5 TRBV7-2 . CASSFTGVETQYF TGTGCCAGCAGCTTCACCGGTGTTGAGACCCAGTACTTC
once TRBJ1-5 TRBV7-9 . CASSSTGRDYSNQPQHF TGTGCCAGCAGCTCGACGGGGAGGGATTATAGCAATCAGCCCCAGCATTTT
. TRBJ2-1 TRBV19 . CASSPTGYEQFF TGTGCCAGTAGTCCTACAGGGTATGAGCAGTTCTTC
. TRBJ2-3 TRBV5-6 TRBD1 CATTTGGLIDTQYF TGTGCCACAACGACAGGGGGCCTGATCGATACGCAGTATTTT
. TRBJ1-1 TRBV6-5 TRBD1 CASSSTGVSTEAFF TGTGCCAGCAGTTCGACAGGGGTTTCGACTGAAGCTTTCTTT
. TRBJ2-2 TRBV9 . CASSVDGAGPGELFF TGTGCCAGCAGCGTAGATGGGGCAGGGCCCGGGGAGCTGTTTTTT
. TRBJ1-2 TRBV29-1 TRBD1 CSVVGQGSGYTF TGCAGCGTTGTTGGACAGGGTAGTGGCTACACCTTC
. TRBJ1-1 TRBV7-9 . CASSFLSLGLTHTEAFF TGTGCCAGCAGCTTTTTGAGTTTGGGGCTGACTCACACTGAAGCTTTCTTT
. TRBJ2-6 TRBV4-1 . CASAWDIQYSGANVLTF TGCGCCAGCGCTTGGGACATACAATACTCTGGGGCCAACGTCCTGACTTTC
. TRBJ1-6 TRBV19 TRBD1 CASREGQYNSPLHF TGTGCCAGTAGAGAGGGACAGTATAATTCACCCCTCCACTTT
. TRBJ2-5 TRBV4-1 . CASSRGRQETQYF TGCGCCAGCAGCCGAGGTAGACAAGAGACCCAGTACTTC
. TRBJ2-5 TRBV27 . CASSLKTLQAEYF TGTGCCAGCAGCTTAAAAACCCTTCAGGCTGAGTACTTC
few TRBJ1-4 TRBV28 . CASRKGIWEKLFF TGTGCCAGCAGGAAGGGGATTTGGGAAAAACTGTTTTTT
. TRBJ1-5 TRBV7-7 . CASSLDANQPQHF TGTGCCAGCAGCTTAGATGCGAATCAGCCCCAGCATTTT
. TRBJ2-7 TRBV27 TRBD1 CASSAWTGGALEQYF TGTGCCAGCAGTGCCTGGACAGGGGGCGCACTCGAGCAGTACTTC
few TRBJ2-6 TRBV6-5 . CASSYEGTGANVLTF TGTGCCAGCAGTTACGAGGGAACTGGGGCCAACGTCCTGACTTTC
once TRBJ2-1 TRBV21-1 . CASSAQGLNNEQFF TGTGCCAGCAGCGCGCAGGGACTTAACAATGAGCAGTTCTTC
once TRBJ2-2 TRBV5-8 TRBD2 CASSGGGGPNTGELFF TGTGCCAGCAGTGGAGGCGGGGGGCCGAACACCGGGGAGCTGTTTTTT
. TRBJ1-6 TRBV5-1 TRBD1 CASRGQGKLQDSPLHF TGCGCCAGCAGGGGACAGGGAAAACTACAGGATTCACCCCTCCACTTT
. TRBJ2-7 TRBV11-3 TRBD1 CASSLPLGQGRDYEQYF TGTGCCAGCAGCTTACCTTTAGGACAGGGAAGAGACTACGAGCAGTACTTC
. TRBJ1-2 TRBV2 . CASSELGPNYGYTF TGTGCCAGCAGTGAACTTGGGCCTAACTATGGCTACACCTTC
. TRBJ2-3 TRBV18 TRBD2 CASTTSVLTDTQYF TGTGCCAGCACCACTAGCGTCCTCACAGATACGCAGTATTTT
. TRBJ2-7 TRBV4-3 . CASSPWNIGGEQYF TGCGCCAGCAGCCCCTGGAACATCGGGGGCGAGCAGTACTTC
. TRBJ2-7 TRBV10-2 TRBD2 CASSGGLAGGALQEQYF TGCGCCAGCTCTGGGGGGCTAGCGGGGGGCGCCTTACAGGAGCAGTACTTC
. TRBJ2-7 TRBV27 TRBD2 CASSFGGGVWGEQYF TGTGCCAGCAGTTTCGGCGGGGGAGTCTGGGGCGAGCAGTACTTC